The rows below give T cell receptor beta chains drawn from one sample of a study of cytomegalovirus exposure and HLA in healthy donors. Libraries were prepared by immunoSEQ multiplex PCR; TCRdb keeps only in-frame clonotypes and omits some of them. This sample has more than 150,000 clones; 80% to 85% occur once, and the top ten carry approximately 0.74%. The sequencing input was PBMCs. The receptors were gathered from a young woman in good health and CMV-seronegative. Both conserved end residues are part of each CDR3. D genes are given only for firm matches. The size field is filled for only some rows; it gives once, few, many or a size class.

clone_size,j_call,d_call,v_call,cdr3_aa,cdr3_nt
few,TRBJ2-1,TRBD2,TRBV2,CASSPGLAGNEQFF,TGTGCCAGCAGTCCGGGACTAGCGGGCAATGAGCAGTTCTTC
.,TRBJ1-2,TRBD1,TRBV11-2,CASSVGTAYGYTF,TGTGCCAGCAGCGTAGGGACAGCTTATGGCTACACCTTC
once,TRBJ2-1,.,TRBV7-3,CASSPQALGEQFF,TGTGCCAGCAGCCCCCAGGCCCTGGGTGAGCAGTTCTTC
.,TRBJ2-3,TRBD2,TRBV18,CASSPYPPSGTSTDTQYF,TGTGCCAGCTCACCCTACCCGCCTAGCGGTACTAGCACAGATACGCAGTATTTT
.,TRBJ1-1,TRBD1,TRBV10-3,CAIGRTGMKEMNTEAFF,TGTGCCATCGGGAGGACAGGGATGAAAGAAATGAACACTGAAGCTTTCTTT
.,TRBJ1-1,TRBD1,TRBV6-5,CASRGRDRANTEAFF,TGTGCCAGCAGGGGGAGGGACAGGGCGAACACTGAAGCTTTCTTT
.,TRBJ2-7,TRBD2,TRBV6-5,CASSYSAGEGYEQYF,TGTGCCAGCAGTTACTCGGCGGGAGAGGGCTACGAGCAGTACTTC
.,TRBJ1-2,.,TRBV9,CASSGPGERKWSYTF,TGTGCCAGCAGCGGACCAGGGGAGAGAAAATGGAGCTACACCTTC
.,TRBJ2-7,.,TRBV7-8,CASSPFGSGEAYEQYF,TGTGCCAGCAGCCCGTTTGGAAGCGGAGAGGCCTACGAGCAGTACTTC
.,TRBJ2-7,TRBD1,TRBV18,CASSPMDRAIYEQYF,TGTGCCAGCTCACCCATGGACAGGGCCATCTACGAGCAGTACTTC
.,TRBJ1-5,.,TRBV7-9,CSSSLGGQPQHF,TGTTCCAGCAGCTTAGGCGGTCAGCCCCAGCATTTT
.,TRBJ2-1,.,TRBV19,CASTERGYNEQFF,TGTGCCAGTACTGAACGGGGATACAATGAGCAGTTCTTC
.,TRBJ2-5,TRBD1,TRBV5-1,CASRLLGQRSETQYF,TGCGCCAGCAGATTACTGGGACAGCGTTCGGAGACCCAGTACTTC
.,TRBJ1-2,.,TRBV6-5,CASSYSGQLYGYTF,TGTGCCAGCAGTTATTCAGGCCAGCTCTATGGCTACACCTTC
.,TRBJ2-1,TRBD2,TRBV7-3,CASSPQASGRAYNEQFF,TGTGCCAGCAGCCCTCAAGCTAGCGGGAGGGCTTACAATGAGCAGTTCTTC
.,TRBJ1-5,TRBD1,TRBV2,CASSAGTVEHF,TGTGCCAGCAGTGCAGGGACAGTTGAGCATTTT
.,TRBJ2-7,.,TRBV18,CASSLTAGTGYEQYF,TGTGCCAGCTCACTTACCGCGGGGACGGGCTACGAGCAGTACTTC
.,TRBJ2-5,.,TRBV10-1,CASKWNQGAKETQYF,TGCGCCAGCAAATGGAATCAGGGCGCGAAAGAGACCCAGTACTTC
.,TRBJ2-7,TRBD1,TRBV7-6,CASSLAGQGEEQYF,TGTGCCAGCAGCTTAGCAGGACAGGGCGAAGAGCAGTACTTC
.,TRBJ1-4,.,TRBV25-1,CASSAGGSNEKLFF,TGTGCCAGCAGTGCTGGGGGGTCTAATGAAAAACTGTTTTTT
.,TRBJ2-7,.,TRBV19,CASRDLSSYEQYF,TGTGCCAGTAGGGACTTGAGCTCCTACGAGCAGTACTTC
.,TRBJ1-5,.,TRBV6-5,CASSYSASGGNQPQHF,TGTGCCAGCAGTTATTCTGCATCGGGAGGCAATCAGCCCCAGCATTTT
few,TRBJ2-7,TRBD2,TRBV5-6,CASSLLAGGSYEQYF,TGTGCCAGCAGCTTACTAGCGGGGGGATCCTACGAGCAGTACTTC
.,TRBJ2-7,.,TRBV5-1,CASRENRAVSSYEQYF,TGCGCCAGCAGAGAGAACAGGGCTGTGTCCTCCTACGAGCAGTACTTC
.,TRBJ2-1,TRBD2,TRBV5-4,CASSPGTSGGFDEQFF,TGTGCCAGCAGCCCCGGGACTAGCGGGGGGTTCGATGAGCAGTTCTTC
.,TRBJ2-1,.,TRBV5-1,CASSLSGNEQFF,TGCGCCAGCAGCTTGTCGGGCAATGAGCAGTTCTTC
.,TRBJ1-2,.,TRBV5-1,CASSEGGYGYTF,TGCGCCAGCAGCGAAGGAGGGTATGGCTACACCTTC
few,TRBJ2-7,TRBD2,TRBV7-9,CASSPSGDYDGQYF,TGTGCCAGCAGCCCGAGCGGGGACTACGACGGGCAGTACTTC
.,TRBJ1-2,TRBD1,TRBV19,CASSIRDRGLYGYTF,TGTGCCAGTAGTATACGGGACAGGGGGCTTTACGGCTACACCTTC
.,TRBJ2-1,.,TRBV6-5,CASRISKYDEQFF,TGTGCCAGCAGGATCAGTAAGTACGATGAGCAGTTCTTC
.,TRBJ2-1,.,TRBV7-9,CASSLGGLYNEQFF,TGTGCCAGCAGCTTAGGGGGACTTTACAATGAGCAGTTCTTC
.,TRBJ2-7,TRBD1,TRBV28,CASRSGQGVYEQYF,TGTGCCAGCAGATCAGGTCAGGGGGTATACGAGCAGTACTTC
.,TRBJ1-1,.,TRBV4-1,CASSQAGVSVTEAFF,TGCGCCAGCAGCCAAGCGGGGGTAAGTGTCACTGAAGCTTTCTTT
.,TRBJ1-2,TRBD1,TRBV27,CASSFLTGGTYGYTF,TGTGCCAGCAGTTTTCTGACAGGGGGCACCTATGGCTACACCTTC
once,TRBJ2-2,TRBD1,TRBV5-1,CASSPTGKTNTGELFF,TGCGCCAGCAGCCCGACAGGGAAGACGAACACCGGGGAGCTGTTTTTT
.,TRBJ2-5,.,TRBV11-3,CASSADSETQYF,TGTGCCAGCAGCGCGGACAGTGAGACCCAGTACTTC
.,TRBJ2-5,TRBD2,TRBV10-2,CASNGGRARETQYF,TGCGCCAGCAACGGCGGGAGGGCCAGAGAGACCCAGTACTTC
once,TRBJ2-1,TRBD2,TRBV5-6,CASSPETSASNEQFF,TGTGCCAGCAGCCCCGAGACTAGCGCCAGCAATGAGCAGTTCTTC
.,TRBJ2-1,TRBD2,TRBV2,CASSGGLADYNEQFF,TGTGCCAGCAGTGGGGGACTAGCGGACTACAATGAGCAGTTCTTC
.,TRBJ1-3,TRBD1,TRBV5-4,CAIVDRAGNTIYF,TGTGCCATCGTGGACAGGGCTGGAAACACCATATATTTT
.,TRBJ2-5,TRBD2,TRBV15,CATSRSRTSGETQYF,TGTGCCACCAGCCGAAGCAGGACTAGCGGCGAGACCCAGTACTTC
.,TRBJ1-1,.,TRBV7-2,CASSLAPGNTEAFF,TGTGCCAGCAGCTTAGCGCCGGGGAACACTGAAGCTTTCTTT
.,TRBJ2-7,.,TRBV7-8,CASSRQGNSYEQYF,TGTGCCAGCAGCAGGCAGGGGAACTCCTACGAGCAGTACTTC
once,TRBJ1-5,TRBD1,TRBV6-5,CASSIGQANQPQHF,TGTGCCAGCAGCATAGGACAGGCCAATCAGCCCCAGCATTTT
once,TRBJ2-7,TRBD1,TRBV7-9,CASSSRDRESYEQYF,TGTGCCAGCAGCTCCCGGGACAGGGAATCCTACGAGCAGTACTTC
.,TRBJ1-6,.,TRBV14,CASSWTAYNSPLHF,TGTGCCAGCAGCTGGACAGCTTATAATTCACCCCTCCACTTT
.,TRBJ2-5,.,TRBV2,CASSDRTQYF,TGTGCCAGCAGTGATAGGACCCAGTACTTC